The sample holds one count of the clone carrying this T cell receptor (beta chain). The data belong to a study of blood T cell repertoires in COVID-19. Study details: From the United States, Italy and Spain came samples of acute and convalescent COVID-19. In each case, the material was cDNA or gDNA derived from T cells, B-cell-depleted T cells, or PBMCs.

The CDR3 is 17 amino acids. From germline, CDR1 is SGHVS and CDR2 FQNEAQ. V was trimmed by 5 bases and J by 0 bases, leaving 17 bases between them. Original handling: Reference gene primers were amplified, and this amplification served to estimate nucleated cell counts. Only in-frame clones appear in the TCRdb table, and some are missing; sequencing was by immunoSEQ multiplex PCR. D and trimming were read from the DNA, whereas the V and J calls and clone size are those reported in that table. The table shows about 270,000 clones, with over 75% occurring only once. The V gene is TRBV7-8, the J gene TRBJ2-1; D unclear. Specimen: peripheral blood. The source is a human donor in a cohort sampled during active COVID-19. CDR3 bases: TGTGCCAGCAGCCCCACGACGCTAGGAAGCTCCTACAATGAGCAGTTCTTC. Its protein product is CASSPTTLGSSYNEQFF.